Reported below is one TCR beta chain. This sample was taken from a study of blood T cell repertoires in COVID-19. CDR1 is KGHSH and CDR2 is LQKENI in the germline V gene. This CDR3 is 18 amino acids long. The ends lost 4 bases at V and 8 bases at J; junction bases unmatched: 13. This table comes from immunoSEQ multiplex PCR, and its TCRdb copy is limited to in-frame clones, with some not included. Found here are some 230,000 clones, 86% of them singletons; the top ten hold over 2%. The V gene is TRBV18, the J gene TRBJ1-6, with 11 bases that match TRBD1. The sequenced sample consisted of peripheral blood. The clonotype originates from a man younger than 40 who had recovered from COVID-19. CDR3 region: CASSRSPGTGGVDSPLHF. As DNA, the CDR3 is TGTGCCAGCTCACGGAGTCCCGGGACAGGGGGGGTAGATTCACCCCTCCACTTT.